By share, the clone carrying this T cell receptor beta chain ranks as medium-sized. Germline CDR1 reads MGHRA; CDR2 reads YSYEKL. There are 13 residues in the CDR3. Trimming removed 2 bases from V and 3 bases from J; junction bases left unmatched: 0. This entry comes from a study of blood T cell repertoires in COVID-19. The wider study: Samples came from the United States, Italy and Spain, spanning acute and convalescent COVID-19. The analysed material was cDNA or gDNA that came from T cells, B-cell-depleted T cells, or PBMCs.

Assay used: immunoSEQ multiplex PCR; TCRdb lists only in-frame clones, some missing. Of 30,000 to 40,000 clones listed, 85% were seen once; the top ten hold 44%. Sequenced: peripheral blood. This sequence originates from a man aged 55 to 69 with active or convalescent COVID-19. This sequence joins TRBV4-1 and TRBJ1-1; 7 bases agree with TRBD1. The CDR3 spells CASSQQGDTEAFF. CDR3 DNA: TGCGCCAGCAGCCAACAGGGGGACACTGAAGCTTTCTTT.